This TCR beta chain came from a study of T cells in Graves' hyperthyroidism and ophthalmopathy. General study findings and limits: From stable hyperthyroidism, ophthalmopathy was set apart by a 13 V-J model.

The length of the CDR3 is 14 residues. Germline V gene sequence: CDR1 MDHEN, CDR2 SYDVKM. V lost 6 bases and J lost 9, with 21 bases in between. Regions amplified from RNA transcripts were the TCR beta CDR3 regions. HTBI primers drove first-round RT-PCR of the TCR CDR3. One entry per CDR3 protein, called by TCRdb with MiXCR from the multiplex PCR reads. The profile shows roughly 700,000 distinct CDR3 sequences, under 45% of them singletons. Comment on this clonotype: Antigen: not known.

Input material: blood. This chain joins TRBV28 and TRBJ2-7, with D perhaps being TRBD1 or TRBD2 (5 bases each). This TCR was sampled from a woman aged 40-49 years with Graves' hyperthyroidism. In DNA form, the CDR3 reads TGTGCCAGCAGCCTCACGGGGCTTGGACGGGGGCAGTACTTC. Translated: CASSLTGLGRGQYF.